This T cell receptor (beta chain) was captured in a study of post-analysis software for immune sequencing data. Whole-study context: Progressive-relapsing, secondary progressive and relapsing-remitting multiple sclerosis were among the disease courses included.

TCR beta cDNA libraries had unique molecular identifiers. TCRdb passed the PCR reads through MiXCR, listing each CDR3 protein once. Among approximately 770,000 distinct CDR3 sequences listed, more than 45% were seen once. In the case of this clonotype: Its antigen is unidentified.

The germline V and J ends were trimmed by 3 bases and 7 bases, with 13 bases remaining between them. This CDR3 is built from 12 residues. CDR1 is DFQATT, CDR2 SNEGSKA, per germline (reference sequence). Study conclusions and caveats: Comparison with controls showed significantly lower normalized Chao1 diversity in multiple sclerosis patients. By F measure, samples from a shared preparation batch strongly co-clustered. Comparison of patients with controls showed a handful of TRBV segments more frequent in patients, TRBV5-6, TRBV5-1 and TRBV20-1 among them.

The receptor was derived from a girl between 10 and 17 years old with multiple sclerosis. The specimen was blood. This chain links TRBV20-1 with TRBJ2-7, with D possibly TRBD1 on 6 matching bases. The CDR3 region is CSASPGVAEQYF. In DNA form, the CDR3 reads TGCAGTGCTAGTCCAGGGGTTGCTGAGCAGTACTTC.